Sequencing of this T cell receptor (beta chain) was carried out in a study of blood T cells in healthy people across ages. Broader study findings: The study found more naive CD4+ cells and higher diversity in long-lived than aged donors. Per million T cells, TCR beta diversity dropped about linearly as age rose.

Donors each provided about 9.5 milliliters of peripheral blood. They isolated at least 6 million PBMCs from each sample. Germline CDR1 reads SQVTM; CDR2 reads ANQGSEA. The CDR3 is made up of 11 amino acids. The authors ran a second PCR of about 7 to 12 cycles using a sample-barcoded 5' primer and a J-beta primer mix. Each CDR3 protein is one row after TCRdb ran MiXCR on the 5' RACE reads. This sample has fewer than 2,000,000 distinct CDR3 sequences, with about two fifths found just once. Details on this clonotype: Antigen unknown. At one end the junction does not follow the germline gene, possibly because of a read error.

This TCR was sampled from a human donor in good health. The chain joins TRBV29-1 to TRBJ1-2; D is undetermined. Sequenced: blood. CDR3 protein: CGVDRYYGYTF. In DNA form, the CDR3 reads TGCGGCGTTGATCGGTACTATGGCTACACCTTC. Full variable domain (rest looked up from reference TRBV29-1 and TRBJ1-2): SAVISQKPSRDICQRGTSLTIQCQVDSQVTMMFWYRQQPGQSLTLIATANQGSEATYESGFVIDKFPISRPNLTFSTLTVSNMSPEDSSIYLCGVDRYYGYTFGSGTRLTVV.